Presented here are 31 T cell receptor beta chains from one specimen sequenced in a study of shared clonotypes between healthy human individuals. Only in-frame clones appear in the TCRdb table, and some are missing; sequencing was by immunoSEQ multiplex PCR. The sample consists of about 820,000 clones, more than 85% of them appearing once. CD45RO-negative, CCR7-selected cells formed the naive CD8 fraction, which excluded terminally differentiated effector memory CD45RA+ cells. Sequencing was carried out using naive CD8+ T cells sorted from blood. Every receptor here comes from a young man in good health.

This chain connects TRBV27 to TRBJ1-1; D possibly corresponds to TRBD1 (5 bases). Trimming cost V 4 bases and J 2 bases, with 11 bases left between them. The length of the CDR3 is 14 residues. In germline, CDR1 is MNHEY, CDR2 SMNVEV (reference sequence). CDR3 amino acids: CASSWVGGNTEAFF. The CDR3 region has the DNA TGTGCCAGCAGTTGGGTGGGGGGAAACACTGAAGCTTTCTTT.

The chain couples TRBV14 to TRBJ2-1; no reliable D call. V gave up 2 bases and J gave up 7 bases, with 9 bases separating them. The CDR3 length is 13 residues. CDR1 is SGHDN and CDR2 is FVKESK in the germline V gene. CDR3 bases: TGTGCCAGCAGCCAATTTTTGGGGAATGAGCAGTTCTTC. Translating it yields CASSQFLGNEQFF. The variable domain in full, with the rest retrieved from reference TRBV14 and TRBJ2-1, is EAGVTQFPSHSVIEKGQTVTLRCDPISGHDNLYWYRRVMGKEIKFLLHFVKESKQDESGMPNNRFLAERTGGTYSTLKVQPAELEDSGVYFCASSQFLGNEQFFGPGTRLTVL.

Details on this clone: This same CDR3 is encoded by further DNA sequences in the sample. This chain uses TRBV27 with TRBJ2-1; D ambiguous. Trimming took 6 bases from V and 2 from J, leaving 5 bases between them. This CDR3 contains 12 residues. Germline loops: CDR1 MNHEY, CDR2 SMNVEV (reference sequence). The CDR3 reads CASRRTYNEQFF. The DNA of the CDR3 is TGTGCCAGCAGACGGACCTACAATGAGCAGTTCTTC.

CDR3 in amino acids: CASSEPGAYNEQFF. In nucleotides, the CDR3 is TGCGCCAGCAGTGAACCAGGGGCCTACAATGAGCAGTTCTTC. The chain carries TRBV10-1 and TRBJ2-1; a weak D match, TRBD1 (6 bases). The germline V gene has CDR1 WNHNN and CDR2 SYGVQD (reference sequence). V lost 3 bases and J 2 bases, leaving 8 bases between the germline ends. The CDR3 is 14 residues long.

The chain links TRBV7-8 to TRBJ2-1; possibly TRBD2 for D (5 bases). The CDR3 totals 16 residues. V lost 3 bases to trimming and J lost 0 bases, with 12 bases between them. Germline assignment: CDR1 SGHVS and CDR2 FQNEAQ. The CDR3 loop is CASSLDTAGSYNEQFF. The CDR3 DNA is TGTGCCAGCAGCTTGGATACTGCGGGCTCCTACAATGAGCAGTTCTTC.

This chain uses TRBV7-9 with TRBJ2-1; 13 positions match TRBD2. The trim removed 4 bases at V and 3 bases at J, leaving 9 bases unmatched. This CDR3 contains 18 residues. Per germline, CDR1 SEHNR and CDR2 FQNEAQ (reference sequence). CDR3 region: CASSSTRTSGRSYNEQFF. The CDR3 region has the DNA TGTGCCAGCAGCTCGACTCGGACTAGCGGGAGAAGCTACAATGAGCAGTTCTTC.

This rearrangement joins TRBV28 to TRBJ1-1; 9 positions match TRBD1. CDR1 is MDHEN, CDR2 SYDVKM, per germline. There are 15 residues in the CDR3. The V and J ends lost 9 bases and 5 bases, in that order; junction bases with no gene match: 13. The CDR3 DNA sequence: TGTGCCAGTAATCAGCCTCGGACAGGGGTTACTGAAGCTTTCTTT. Translating gives CASNQPRTGVTEAFF.

The chain combines TRBV28 with TRBJ1-5, with no clear D. Trimming stripped 2 bases from V and 0 bases from J, with 8 bases between. The CDR3 sequence is 15 residues long. From germline, CDR1 is MDHEN and CDR2 SYDVKM. The CDR3: CASSLQADSNQPQHF. The CDR3 DNA sequence: TGTGCCAGCAGTTTACAGGCCGATAGCAATCAGCCCCAGCATTTT.

This chain uses TRBV15 with TRBJ2-3; 9 bases fit TRBD1. The CDR3 contains 18 residues. The V gene end was trimmed by 3 bases and the J gene end by 1 base; junction bases not matched to a gene: 11. Germline V gene lookup returns CDR1 LNHNV and CDR2 YYDKDF (reference sequence). In DNA form, the CDR3 reads TGTGCCACCAGCAGTACAATACAGGGGGCTGAGGGCACAGATACGCAGTATTTT. Protein product: CATSSTIQGAEGTDTQYF. Looking up the rest from reference TRBV15 and TRBJ2-3 gives the full variable domain: DAMVIQNPRYQVTQFGKPVTLSCSQTLNHNVMYWYQQKSSQAPKLLFHYYDKDFNNEADTPDNFQSRRPNTSFCFLDIRSPGLGDTAMYLCATSSTIQGAEGTDTQYFGPGTRLTVL.

A single count supports this clone. The chain combines TRBV5-1 with TRBJ2-7; D not resolved. V was pared by 0 bases and J by 3 bases, with 10 bases between. CDR3 length: 14 residues. Germline loops: CDR1 SGHRS, CDR2 YFSETQ. The CDR3 DNA sequence: TGCGCCAGCAGCTTGGGGGTGGAACTCTACGAGCAGTACTTC. This translates into CASSLGVELYEQYF.

The chain couples TRBV7-2 to TRBJ2-5; 8 bases match TRBD1. Unmatched junction bases numbered 2, after V lost 5 bases and J lost 3 bases. The CDR3 runs to 13 residues. CDR1 SGHTA and CDR2 FQGNSA come from the germline V gene. The CDR3 nucleotides are TGTGCCAGCAGCCCGACAGGGGAAGAGACCCAGTACTTC. Protein sequence: CASSPTGEETQYF.

This rearrangement joins TRBV11-2 to TRBJ2-5; TRBD2 agrees at 9 bases. The germline CDR1 and CDR2 sequences are SGHAT and FQNNGV. This CDR3 region has 16 residues. With 1 base clipped from V and 5 bases from J, the junction kept 8 bases outside the gene matches. The CDR3 nucleotides read TGTGCCAGCAGCTTAGTTGCGGGAGGGCCGAGGGAGACCCAGTACTTC. This encodes CASSLVAGGPRETQYF.

The chain joins TRBV27 to TRBJ2-7, with D perhaps matching TRBD1 (6 bases). There are 12 residues in the CDR3. Germline V CDR1 and CDR2: MNHEY, SMNVEV (reference sequence). Trimming removed 6 bases from V and 6 bases from J, with 12 bases in between. In DNA, the CDR3 is TGTGCCAGCAGCTCGAGCAGGGGCGAGCAGTACTTC. Protein sequence: CASSSSRGEQYF.

This rearrangement joins TRBV11-2 to TRBJ2-1, with 14 bases matching TRBD2. CDR3 length equals 16 residues. The germline V gene has CDR1 SGHAT and CDR2 FQNNGV. Germline trimming cut 1 base from V and 12 bases from J; bases unmatched to any gene: 8. The CDR3 nucleotides are TGTGCCAGCAGCTTAGGGACTAGCGGGAGGCCGGTGTCGCAGTTCTTC. The encoded protein is CASSLGTSGRPVSQFF.

The chain combines TRBV7-9 with TRBJ2-5; 14 bases are a match to TRBD2. The junction had 9 bases not matched to a gene; V was cut back by 5 bases and J by 4 bases. Per germline, CDR1 SEHNR and CDR2 FQNEAQ (reference sequence). CDR3 size: 17 residues. The DNA for the CDR3 is TGTGCCAGCAGCCCCACCTGGGGGACTAGCGGGGGAGAGACCCAGTACTTC. As protein: CASSPTWGTSGGETQYF.

The chain combines TRBV19 with TRBJ2-1; D uncertain. The V gene lost 1 base and the J gene lost 8 bases, with 15 bases spanning the gap. The CDR3 covers 15 residues. Germline CDR1 and CDR2: LNHDA and SQIVND (reference sequence). CDR3 nucleotide sequence: TGTGCCAGTAGTATAGGTGGCGGTCTTTGGGATGAGCAGTTCTTC. Amino acids: CASSIGGGLWDEQFF.

V usage is TRBV2 and J usage is TRBJ2-7; 9 bases map to TRBD1. Trimming removed 6 bases from V and 1 base from J; junction bases left unmatched: 10. Germline V gene data show CDR1 as SNHLY and CDR2 as FYNNEI. There are 16 residues in the CDR3. The CDR3 sequence is CASRALPGTGSYEQYF. CDR3 DNA: TGTGCCAGCAGAGCCCTCCCCGGGACAGGGTCCTACGAGCAGTACTTC.

This clone appeared a single time. V usage is TRBV6-5 and J usage is TRBJ2-1; D not certain. The CDR3 runs to 16 residues. Looked up from germline, CDR1 is MNHEY and CDR2 is SVGAGI. Trimming stripped 4 bases from V and 0 bases from J, with 13 bases between. The CDR3 reads CASSSLDLSSYNEQFF. In DNA, the CDR3 is TGTGCCAGCAGTTCCCTAGACCTTAGCTCCTACAATGAGCAGTTCTTC.

The chain employs TRBV7-9 and TRBJ2-7; D possibly uses TRBD1 or TRBD2 (5 bases each). V was clipped by 5 bases and J by 5 bases, with 16 bases between them. The CDR3 is 14 amino acids. The germline gives CDR1 SEHNR, CDR2 FQNEAQ (reference sequence). CDR3 residues: CASSRDAVIDEQYF. CDR3 sequence (DNA): TGTGCCAGCAGCAGGGACGCGGTAATAGACGAGCAGTACTTC.

This clone was detected only once. V and J are TRBV30 and TRBJ2-7; 8 nucleotides match TRBD2. The germline gives CDR1 GTSNPN, CDR2 SVGIG (reference sequence). There are 13 residues in the CDR3. V dropped 3 bases and J dropped 7; count of bases not matched to a gene: 8. The CDR3 is CAWSFSGGTEQYF. The CDR3 nucleotides are TGTGCCTGGAGCTTTTCGGGAGGGACTGAGCAGTACTTC.

The V call is TRBV7-9, the J call TRBJ1-3; the D gene is possibly TRBD1 (6 bases). CDR3 length: 15 amino acids. Per the germline V gene, CDR1 is SEHNR and CDR2 is FQNEAQ (reference sequence). V was clipped by 5 bases and J by 4 bases, with 15 bases between them. CDR3 protein: CASSPTGQRGNTIYF. CDR3 nucleotides: TGTGCCAGCAGCCCCACCGGACAGCGGGGAAACACCATATATTTT.

The V and J genes are TRBV29-1 and TRBJ2-2, with TRBD1 identical over 7 bases. This CDR3 is built from 14 residues. J gave up 2 bases and V 5 bases, and 5 bases lay outside the gene matches. Germline loops: CDR1 SQVTM, CDR2 ANQGSEA. The CDR3 DNA follows: TGCAGCGTTATCCGGGACAGCAACACCGGGGAGCTGTTTTTT. Encoded protein: CSVIRDSNTGELFF.

This chain links TRBV28 with TRBJ2-1; TRBD1 aligns across 12 bases. The germline CDR1 and CDR2 sequences are MDHEN and SYDVKM. V lost 6 bases, J lost 7 bases, and 7 bases stayed unmatched. The CDR3 consists of 15 residues. The CDR3 here is CASRRGTGGSNEQFF. DNA of the CDR3: TGTGCCAGCAGGAGAGGGACAGGGGGCTCAAATGAGCAGTTCTTC.

This rearrangement joins TRBV7-9 to TRBJ1-4; the D gene is possibly TRBD1 (5 bases). The V end was cut by 5 bases, the J end by 6 bases, with 22 bases between. The CDR3 is 17 residues long. Germline loops: CDR1 SEHNR, CDR2 FQNEAQ (reference sequence). The CDR3 is CASSTLMGLGTYEKLFF. The DNA of the CDR3 is TGTGCCAGCAGCACCCTAATGGGGCTGGGTACCTATGAAAAACTGTTTTTT. Full variable domain (remainder filled in from reference TRBV7-9 and TRBJ1-4): DTGVSQNPRHKITKRGQNVTFRCDPISEHNRLYWYRQTLGQGPEFLTYFQNEAQLEKSRLLSDRFSAERPKGSFSTLEIQRTEQGDSAMYLCASSTLMGLGTYEKLFFGSGTQLSVL.

This chain connects TRBV12-5 to TRBJ2-1; tentative D call: TRBD1 (6 bases). This CDR3 is 14 amino acids long. Deletions cut 7 bases from V and 6 bases from J, with 16 bases between. From germline, CDR1 is LGHNT and CDR2 FRNRAP. CDR3 sequence (DNA): TGTGCTAGTGCGATGGGGGCCGGTTCCAATGAGCAGTTCTTC. This sequence encodes CASAMGAGSNEQFF.

DNA for the CDR3: TGTGCCAGCAGTGATAAGGGTTGGACCGGGGAGCTGTTTTTT. Its protein product is CASSDKGWTGELFF. The rearrangement links TRBV6-1 to TRBJ2-2; no firm D call. The CDR3 sequence is 14 residues long. Germline V CDR1 and CDR2: MNHNS, SASEGT. Trimming pared 3 bases from V and 5 bases from J, leaving 10 bases between.

The chain links TRBV5-8 to TRBJ1-1, with D possibly being TRBD1 (6 bases). With 4 bases removed from V and 3 bases from J, the gap between germline ends came to 19 bases. Germline assignment: CDR1 SGHTS and CDR2 YDEGEE. The CDR3 totals 16 residues. This CDR3 reads CASSPRGLRRHTEAFF. The CDR3 bases are TGTGCCAGCAGCCCCAGGGGACTTCGCCGTCACACTGAAGCTTTCTTT. Variable domain in full (rest from reference TRBV5-8 and TRBJ1-1): EAGVTQSPTHLIKTRGQQATLRCSPISGHTSVYWYQQALGLGLQFLLWYDEGEERNRGNFPPRFSGRQFPNYSSELNVNALELEDSALYLCASSPRGLRRHTEAFFGQGTRLTVV.

The chain has TRBV7-9 and TRBJ2-7, with D tentatively TRBD1 (5 bases). This CDR3 region has 15 residues. Between the trimmed V and J ends, which lost 5 bases and 0 bases, there was a span of 14 bases. Germline values: CDR1 SEHNR, CDR2 FQNEAQ (reference sequence). As DNA, the CDR3 is TGTGCCAGCAGCGCCCGTGGGGCAGGCTCCTACGAGCAGTACTTC. Protein sequence: CASSARGAGSYEQYF.

The genes are TRBV27 and TRBJ2-7, with unresolved D. The ends were cut back, 1 base at V and 5 bases at J, with 12 bases in the middle. The germline CDR1 and CDR2 sequences are MNHEY and SMNVEV (reference sequence). The length of the CDR3 is 14 residues. The DNA of the CDR3 is TGTGCCAGCAGTTTATTCATCGGTTTCAACGAGCAGTACTTC. Its translation is CASSLFIGFNEQYF.

The V and J genes are TRBV28 and TRBJ2-3; the D call may be TRBD1 or TRBD2 (5 bases each). Trimming cost V 9 bases and J 6 bases, with 16 bases left between them. Per the germline V gene, CDR1 is MDHEN and CDR2 is SYDVKM. CDR3 size: 13 residues. The CDR3 spells CASGPVGEDTQYF. DNA of the CDR3: TGTGCCAGTGGACCGGTGGGGGAGGATACGCAGTATTTT.

The rearrangement links TRBV6-5 to TRBJ2-7, with TRBD2 matching 8 bases. The CDR3 consists of 15 residues. Unmatched junction bases numbered 8, after V lost 5 bases and J lost 2 bases. CDR1 is MNHEY and CDR2 is SVGAGI in the germline V gene. CDR3 in DNA: TGTGCCAGCAGTCCCACCGGGACTAGGGCCTACGAGCAGTACTTC. Protein sequence: CASSPTGTRAYEQYF.